This TCR beta chain was observed in a study of blood T cell repertoires in COVID-19. For the study at large: PBMCs, B-cell-depleted T cells, or T cells were the source of the cDNA or gDNA that made up the material.

CDR3 size: 17 residues. Unmatched junction bases numbered 5, after V lost 0 bases and J lost 3 bases. CDR1 and CDR2 from the germline V gene are LNHDA and SQIVND (reference sequence). Assay used: immunoSEQ multiplex PCR; TCRdb lists only in-frame clones, some missing. The data contain around 19,000 clones, around nine tenths of them singletons. Sequencing input: peripheral blood. This TCR was sampled from a human donor in a cohort sampled during active COVID-19. This rearrangement joins TRBV19 to TRBJ2-3, with TRBD2 identical over 11 bases. DNA for the CDR3: TGTGCCAGTAGTATAGAAATAACTAGCGGGGGAACAGATACGCAGTATTTT. It is translated as CASSIEITSGGTDTQYF. Looking up the rest from reference TRBV19 and TRBJ2-3 gives the full variable domain: DGGITQSPKYLFRKEGQNVTLSCEQNLNHDAMYWYRQDPGQGLRLIYYSQIVNDFQKGDIAEGYSVSREKKESFPLTVTSAQKNPTAFYLCASSIEITSGGTDTQYFGPGTRLTVL.